The 26 T cell receptor beta chains below all came from one sample that was sequenced in a study of T cells expressing NK-cell markers. TCRdb re-called the 5' RACE reads; one entry per CDR3 protein, DNA not given. This sample's table reports approximately 380,000 distinct CDR3 sequences. Sequencing input: blood T cells: a sorted CD56 or NKG2C T cell subset, CD4+ or CD8+ T cells, or bulk PBMC T cells (not recorded which). The receptors here all came from a man aged 18-70 years in good health.

This chain joins TRBV12-3 or TRBV12-4 and TRBJ2-7; TCRdb calls TRBD2, which cannot be checked without DNA. The length of the CDR3 is 12 residues. The CDR3 spells CASSFLGGRQYF.

The chain employs TRBV7-9 and TRBJ2-3; there is no DNA to check the TCRdb D call of TRBD1. The germline gives CDR1 SEHNR, CDR2 FQNEAQ (reference sequence). This CDR3 has 16 residues. CDR3 sequence: CASSLMGGGSTDTQYF.

The V call is TRBV11-2, the J call TRBJ1-6. Germline CDR1 is SGHAT and CDR2 is FQNNGV. The CDR3 runs 14 residues. This CDR3 is CASSPRRANSPLHF. The full variable domain, in which reference TRBV11-2 and TRBJ1-6 provide the parts outside the CDR3, is EAGVAQSPRYKIIEKRQSVAFWCNPISGHATLYWYQQILGQGPKLLIQFQNNGVVDDSQLPKDRFSAERLKGVDSTLKIQPAKLEDSAVYLCASSPRRANSPLHFGNGTRLTVT.

The genes are TRBV4-2 and TRBJ2-5; lacking DNA, the TRBD1 call made by TCRdb goes unchecked. The CDR3 covers 15 residues. In germline, CDR1 is LGHNA, CDR2 YNFKEQ. The CDR3 is CASSQDQGSGTLQYF.

The CDR3 protein is CATSLGLASGEQFF. The chain carries TRBV15 and TRBJ2-1; TCRdb designates TRBD2, a call that cannot be tested without DNA. This CDR3 spans 14 amino acids. CDR1 and CDR2 (germline): LNHNV, YYDKDF (reference sequence).

V and J are TRBV7-2 and TRBJ1-3. This CDR3 spans 14 amino acids. Germline V lookup: CDR1 SGHTA, CDR2 FQGNSA. CDR3 amino acids: CASRAGTSGNTIYF.

This chain joins TRBV20-1 and TRBJ1-2; TCRdb proposes TRBD1, but this gene call is untestable without DNA. The CDR3 consists of 16 residues. The germline V gene has CDR1 DFQATT and CDR2 SNEGSKA (reference sequence). The CDR3 protein is CSASRAGAPGFRGYTF.

The chain uses TRBV28 and TRBJ1-6. The germline V gene encodes CDR1 MDHEN and CDR2 SYDVKM. The CDR3 loop spans 13 amino acids. Here the CDR3 reads CATVFSYNSPLHF.

CDR3 protein: CSARPPGRSSLYGYTF. The V and J genes are TRBV20-1 and TRBJ1-2; TCRdb gives TRBD1 as the D gene, but with no DNA this cannot be confirmed. This CDR3 region has 16 residues. Germline loops: CDR1 DFQATT, CDR2 SNEGSKA (reference sequence).

The CDR3: CASSRTILRPPEKLFF. The genes are TRBV19 and TRBJ1-4; no DNA is available, so the TRBD1 call from TCRdb remains unchecked. Germline V gene lookup returns CDR1 LNHDA and CDR2 SQIVND (reference sequence). The CDR3 runs to 16 residues. Using reference TRBV19 and TRBJ1-4 for the parts outside the CDR3, the full variable domain is DGGITQSPKYLFRKEGQNVTLSCEQNLNHDAMYWYRQDPGQGLRLIYYSQIVNDFQKGDIAEGYSVSREKKESFPLTVTSAQKNPTAFYLCASSRTILRPPEKLFFGSGTQLSVL.

This chain joins TRBV13 and TRBJ2-7; TCRdb outputs TRBD1, but without DNA this stays unchecked. Germline V lookup: CDR1 PRHDT, CDR2 FYEKMQ (reference sequence). The CDR3 has 15 residues. The CDR3 sequence is CASSLRRGAGDEQYF.

The CDR3 region is CSATRTSGGADTQYF. The chain is built from TRBV20-1 and TRBJ2-3; TCRdb returns TRBD2, unconfirmable since there is no DNA. Per the germline V gene, CDR1 is DFQATT and CDR2 is SNEGSKA (reference sequence). The CDR3 spans 15 residues.

The chain uses TRBV5-1 and TRBJ2-3; with no DNA, the TCRdb D assignment of TRBD2 cannot be verified. Germline CDR1 is SGHRS and CDR2 is YFSETQ. The CDR3 covers 16 residues. Here the CDR3 reads CASSRGYAGGTDTQYF.

V usage is TRBV15 and J usage is TRBJ1-2. Germline CDR1 is LNHNV and CDR2 is YYDKDF (reference sequence). This CDR3 region has 17 residues. CDR3 loop: CATSRTGAGGPNYGYTF.

This chain uses TRBV14 with TRBJ2-1. Per germline, CDR1 SGHDN and CDR2 FVKESK. This CDR3 is 15 amino acids long. CDR3 protein: CASSLYAGNMNEQFF.

This sequence joins TRBV20-1 and TRBJ1-1; TCRdb names TRBD1, which stays unverified in the absence of DNA. Per the germline V gene, CDR1 is DFQATT and CDR2 is SNEGSKA (reference sequence). This CDR3 spans 15 amino acids. Here the CDR3 reads CSANGQGGMNTEAFF.

The rearrangement joins TRBV6-5 to TRBJ1-6. This CDR3 is 14 amino acids long. CDR1 is MNHEY and CDR2 is SVGAGI in the germline V gene. CDR3 residues: CASRLRGTYSPLHF.

The chain carries TRBV7-9 and TRBJ2-1; as DNA is missing, the TRBD2 call by TCRdb cannot be tested. The CDR3 consists of 16 residues. Per germline, CDR1 SEHNR and CDR2 FQNEAQ (reference sequence). The CDR3 sequence: CASSPRLAGDGNEKFF.

V usage is TRBV6-5 and J usage is TRBJ2-2; TCRdb's D gene call, TRBD1, goes unchecked for lack of DNA. The CDR3 has 17 residues. Germline lookup yields CDR1 MNHEY and CDR2 SVGAGI. CDR3: CASSSKRGRTGTGELFF.

The V call is TRBV3-1, the J call TRBJ2-1; absent DNA, TCRdb's TRBD2 call cannot be checked. The CDR3 runs 16 residues. Germline V gene sequence: CDR1 LGHDT, CDR2 YNNKEL (reference sequence). The CDR3 here is CASSPLAGGTYNEQFF.

V gene TRBV9 combines with J gene TRBJ2-2; the D call of TRBD1 rests on TCRdb alone, since no DNA is present to check it. Germline CDR1 is SGDLS and CDR2 is YYNGEE. CDR3 length: 15 residues. This CDR3 is CASSMTSGASGELFF.

The rearrangement uses TRBV5-6 and TRBJ2-7; the TCRdb D gene call, TRBD1, has no DNA to confirm it. Germline assignment: CDR1 SGHDT and CDR2 YYEEEE. The CDR3 spans 14 residues. This CDR3 is CASSFGDRETEQYF.

The chain uses TRBV6-6 and TRBJ1-2. The CDR3 runs 13 residues. Germline values: CDR1 MNHNY, CDR2 SVGAGI (reference sequence). The CDR3 loop reads CASSSRPNYGYTF.

The chain carries TRBV6-1 and TRBJ2-3. The germline gives CDR1 MNHNS, CDR2 SASEGT. This CDR3 is 16 amino acids long. CDR3 loop: CASTPRSLTSTDTQYF.

The chain carries TRBV6-5 and TRBJ1-2. CDR3 length equals 15 residues. Germline-derived CDR1 and CDR2 are MNHEY and SVGAGI. The CDR3 reads CASSYWTDRNYGYTF.

CDR3 amino acids: CASRTDLTAAEQFF. The V gene is TRBV12-3 or TRBV12-4, the J gene TRBJ2-1. There are 14 residues in the CDR3.